Listed here is a single T cell receptor beta chain. Its target is not known. This record belongs to a study of long-term antiretroviral therapy in people with HIV. Study results and caveats: Spans of CDR3 length were tighter for HIV repertoires than for controls. Repertoire dominance by clones expanded before ART was seen at all time points.

Looked up from germline, CDR1 is SQVTM and CDR2 is ANQGSEA. This CDR3 contains 12 residues. The ends were cut back, 6 bases at V and 0 bases at J, with 8 bases in the middle. Sequencing used immunoSEQ v3.0 at survey level. Sequenced by immunoSEQ multiplex PCR; TCRdb stores in-frame clones only, minus some. This sample yields 30,000 to 40,000 clones, of which roughly 80% are seen a single time; roughly 3.2% belongs to the top ten. The receptor's source is a man younger than 30 with HIV. This chain links TRBV29-1 with TRBJ1-1, with D maybe TRBD1 (5 bases). Sequencing used unsorted PBMCs, obtained 1.9 years after starting antiretroviral therapy. The CDR3 loop reads CSVGLMNTEAFF. The CDR3 coding sequence is TGCAGCGTGGGACTCATGAACACTGAAGCTTTCTTT.